This T cell receptor (beta chain) was obtained from a study of blood T cell repertoires in COVID-19. About the research overall: Nucleic acid was either cDNA or gDNA, and it came from T cells, B-cell-depleted T cells, or PBMCs.

Generated by immunoSEQ multiplex PCR, the TCRdb table keeps only in-frame clones and is missing some. Of under 300,000 clones listed, over 75% are singletons. The germline V gene encodes CDR1 MNHEY and CDR2 SVGAGI. The length of the CDR3 is 12 residues. Trimming took 6 bases from V and 4 from J, leaving 10 bases between them. The sequenced material came from peripheral blood. The TCR comes from a human donor in a cohort sampled during active COVID-19. V and J are TRBV6-5 and TRBJ2-7; perhaps TRBD2 as D (5 bases). Written as DNA, the CDR3 is TGTGCCAGCAGATCCGAGGGTTACGAGCAGTACTTC. Its translation is CASRSEGYEQYF.